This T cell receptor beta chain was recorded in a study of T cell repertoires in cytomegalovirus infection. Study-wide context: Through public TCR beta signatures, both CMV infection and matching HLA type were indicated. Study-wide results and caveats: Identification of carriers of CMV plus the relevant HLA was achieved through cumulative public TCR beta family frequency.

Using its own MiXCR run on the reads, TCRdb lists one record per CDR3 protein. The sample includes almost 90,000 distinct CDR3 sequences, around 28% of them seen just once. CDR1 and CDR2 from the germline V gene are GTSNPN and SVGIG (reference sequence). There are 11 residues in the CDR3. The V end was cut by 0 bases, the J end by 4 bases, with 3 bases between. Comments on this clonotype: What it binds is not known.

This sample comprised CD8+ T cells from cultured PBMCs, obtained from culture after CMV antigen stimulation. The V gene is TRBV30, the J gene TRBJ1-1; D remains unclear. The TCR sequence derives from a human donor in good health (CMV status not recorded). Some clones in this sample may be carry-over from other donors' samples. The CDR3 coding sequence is TGTGCCTGGAGTGTAGTCACTGAAGCTTTCTTT. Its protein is CAWSVVTEAFF.